This is a list of T cell receptor beta chains from one sample in a study of T-cell reconstitution after alpha-beta-depleted transplantation in children. Via MiXCR, TCRdb re-called the PCR reads, giving one row per CDR3 protein. Counted here are around 370,000 distinct CDR3 sequences, approximately 10% occurring once; the ten biggest clones make up 2.4%. The material was PBMCs from the stem cell graft donor, obtained from the stem cell graft. The receptors originated from a human donor who donated a stem cell graft to a child with acute lymphoblastic leukemia. The CDR3 runs from the conserved cysteine through the conserved F or W. Each record gives: J gene, clone size, D gene, V gene, CDR3 protein, CDR3 DNA. D genes are given only for firm matches. For some rows the clone size is stated as once, few or many, or as a class when expanded; others skip it.

J gene: TRBJ2-5; clone size: -; D gene: TRBD2; V gene: TRBV29-1; CDR3 protein: CSVEDSGSQETQYF; CDR3 DNA: TGCAGCGTTGAGGATAGCGGGTCCCAAGAGACCCAGTACTTC
J gene: TRBJ2-1; clone size: -; D gene: -; V gene: TRBV7-3; CDR3 protein: CASSSRKPSSTNEQFF; CDR3 DNA: TGTGCCAGCAGCTCACGAAAGCCCTCTAGCACCAATGAGCAGTTCTTC
J gene: TRBJ2-5; clone size: -; D gene: -; V gene: TRBV29-1; CDR3 protein: CSVEPRREEETQYF; CDR3 DNA: TGCAGCGTTGAACCCAGGCGAGAAGAAGAGACCCAGTACTTC
J gene: TRBJ2-5; clone size: -; D gene: TRBD2; V gene: TRBV3-1; CDR3 protein: CASSQVSGRETQYF; CDR3 DNA: TGTGCCAGCAGTCAAGTTAGCGGGAGAGAGACCCAGTACTTC
J gene: TRBJ2-1; clone size: few; D gene: TRBD2; V gene: TRBV7-2; CDR3 protein: CASSLRAGGPYEQFF; CDR3 DNA: TGTGCCAGCAGCCTGCGAGCGGGAGGGCCCTATGAGCAGTTCTTC
J gene: TRBJ2-4; clone size: many; D gene: TRBD1; V gene: TRBV15; CDR3 protein: CATSRTGQGSPEAKNIQYF; CDR3 DNA: TGTGCCACCAGCAGAACGGGACAGGGGTCGCCTGAAGCCAAAAACATTCAGTACTTC
J gene: TRBJ2-5; clone size: -; D gene: TRBD2; V gene: TRBV29-1; CDR3 protein: CSVPTSGQETQYF; CDR3 DNA: TGCAGCGTCCCGACTAGCGGCCAAGAGACCCAGTACTTC
J gene: TRBJ1-1; clone size: -; D gene: -; V gene: TRBV5-5; CDR3 protein: CGSSFRAGVGTEAFF; CDR3 DNA: TGTGGCAGCAGCTTTAGAGCAGGGGTGGGCACTGAAGCTTTCTTT
J gene: TRBJ1-1; clone size: many; D gene: -; V gene: TRBV4-2; CDR3 protein: CASSHQTPDLTEAFF; CDR3 DNA: TGTGCCAGCAGCCACCAAACCCCAGACCTCACTGAAGCTTTCTTT
J gene: TRBJ2-7; clone size: -; D gene: -; V gene: TRBV27; CDR3 protein: CASSLIRESHEQYF; CDR3 DNA: TGTGCCAGCAGTTTAATCAGGGAGTCCCACGAGCAGTACTTC
J gene: TRBJ2-1; clone size: many; D gene: TRBD1; V gene: TRBV29-1; CDR3 protein: CSAGKGGYEQFF; CDR3 DNA: TGCAGCGCGGGGAAAGGGGGCTATGAGCAGTTCTTC
J gene: TRBJ1-6; clone size: few; D gene: TRBD1; V gene: TRBV11-2; CDR3 protein: CASSPGTGGSPLHF; CDR3 DNA: TGTGCCAGCAGCCCCGGGACAGGGGGGTCCCCCCTCCACTTT
J gene: TRBJ1-6; clone size: many; D gene: -; V gene: TRBV5-1; CDR3 protein: CASSLSRSSQMDSPLHF; CDR3 DNA: TGCGCCAGCAGCTTGTCCCGGTCGTCCCAGATGGATTCACCCCTCCACTTT
J gene: TRBJ2-5; clone size: few; D gene: -; V gene: TRBV5-6; CDR3 protein: CASSLLSLETQYF; CDR3 DNA: TGTGCCAGCAGCTTGCTCAGCCTAGAGACCCAGTACTTC
J gene: TRBJ1-1; clone size: -; D gene: TRBD1; V gene: TRBV5-1; CDR3 protein: CASSHRDRGVGTEAFF; CDR3 DNA: TGCGCCAGCAGTCACCGGGACAGGGGGGTTGGCACTGAAGCTTTCTTT
J gene: TRBJ2-5; clone size: -; D gene: -; V gene: TRBV6-6; CDR3 protein: CASSSQGRETQYF; CDR3 DNA: TGTGCCAGCAGTTCACAGGGTCGAGAGACCCAGTACTTC
J gene: TRBJ1-5; clone size: few; D gene: -; V gene: TRBV28; CDR3 protein: CASSEAGNQPQHF; CDR3 DNA: TGTGCCAGCAGCGAGGCCGGCAATCAGCCCCAGCATTTT
J gene: TRBJ2-3; clone size: few; D gene: -; V gene: TRBV6-2/TRBV6-3; CDR3 protein: CASSYASPAQYF; CDR3 DNA: TGTGCCAGCAGTTACGCCTCTCCGGCGCAGTATTTT
J gene: TRBJ2-1; clone size: -; D gene: TRBD1; V gene: TRBV7-2; CDR3 protein: CASSSGQAWGEQFF; CDR3 DNA: TGTGCCAGCAGCTCCGGACAGGCGTGGGGTGAGCAGTTCTTC
J gene: TRBJ1-5; clone size: -; D gene: TRBD1; V gene: TRBV15; CDR3 protein: CATSRWTGGNQPQHF; CDR3 DNA: TGTGCCACCAGCAGGTGGACAGGGGGGAATCAGCCCCAGCATTTT
J gene: TRBJ1-5; clone size: -; D gene: -; V gene: TRBV20-1; CDR3 protein: CSASIGQGTWSNQPQHF; CDR3 DNA: TGCAGTGCTAGTATCGGCCAGGGAACCTGGAGCAATCAGCCCCAGCATTTT
J gene: TRBJ2-5; clone size: -; D gene: -; V gene: TRBV18; CDR3 protein: CASSPPIQGIQETQYF; CDR3 DNA: TGTGCCAGCTCACCACCAATCCAGGGGATCCAAGAGACCCAGTACTTC
J gene: TRBJ2-3; clone size: many; D gene: TRBD2; V gene: TRBV29-1; CDR3 protein: CSAYSGRGTDTQYF; CDR3 DNA: TGCAGCGCCTATAGCGGGAGGGGCACAGATACGCAGTATTTT
J gene: TRBJ2-7; clone size: many; D gene: -; V gene: TRBV27; CDR3 protein: CASSLRGIAYEQYF; CDR3 DNA: TGTGCCAGCAGTTTACGGGGAATAGCCTACGAGCAGTACTTC
J gene: TRBJ1-2; clone size: -; D gene: -; V gene: TRBV6-1; CDR3 protein: CASTDYGQKSYGYTF; CDR3 DNA: TGTGCCAGCACCGATTACGGACAGAAAAGCTATGGCTACACCTTC
J gene: TRBJ2-2; clone size: few; D gene: TRBD1; V gene: TRBV4-1; CDR3 protein: CASSQVTGRSGELFF; CDR3 DNA: TGCGCCAGCAGCCAAGTGACAGGGCGGTCCGGGGAGCTGTTTTTT
J gene: TRBJ1-5; clone size: few; D gene: -; V gene: TRBV3-1; CDR3 protein: CASSPTWGSNQPQHF; CDR3 DNA: TGTGCCAGCAGCCCAACCTGGGGAAGCAATCAGCCCCAGCATTTT
J gene: TRBJ2-1; clone size: many; D gene: -; V gene: TRBV3-1; CDR3 protein: CASSRPGTRLYNEQFF; CDR3 DNA: TGTGCCAGCAGCCGGCCCGGGACCCGTCTCTACAATGAGCAGTTCTTC
J gene: TRBJ2-3; clone size: few; D gene: -; V gene: TRBV14; CDR3 protein: CASSHGLWSTDTQYF; CDR3 DNA: TGTGCCAGCAGCCACGGACTCTGGAGCACAGATACGCAGTATTTT
J gene: TRBJ2-2; clone size: -; D gene: TRBD2; V gene: TRBV5-1; CDR3 protein: CASSLTSGRSTGELFF; CDR3 DNA: TGCGCCAGCAGCTTAACTAGCGGGAGATCTACCGGGGAGCTGTTTTTT
J gene: TRBJ2-5; clone size: -; D gene: -; V gene: TRBV7-3; CDR3 protein: CASSLSAGAETQYF; CDR3 DNA: TGTGCCAGCAGCTTGTCGGCAGGAGCAGAGACCCAGTACTTC
J gene: TRBJ1-1; clone size: few; D gene: TRBD1; V gene: TRBV4-1; CDR3 protein: CASSHGTGTTEAFF; CDR3 DNA: TGCGCCAGCAGCCATGGGACAGGGACCACTGAAGCTTTCTTT
J gene: TRBJ2-5; clone size: -; D gene: TRBD2; V gene: TRBV9; CDR3 protein: CASSTSGGAGGETQYF; CDR3 DNA: TGTGCCAGCAGCACTAGCGGAGGAGCTGGGGGAGAGACCCAGTACTTC
J gene: TRBJ1-5; clone size: -; D gene: -; V gene: TRBV7-9; CDR3 protein: CASSRGNQPQHF; CDR3 DNA: TGTGCCAGCTCGAGGGGGAATCAGCCCCAGCATTTT
J gene: TRBJ2-1; clone size: many; D gene: TRBD2; V gene: TRBV20-1; CDR3 protein: CSARGSGFSYNEQFF; CDR3 DNA: TGCAGTGCTAGAGGTAGCGGGTTCTCCTACAATGAGCAGTTCTTC
J gene: TRBJ1-2; clone size: few; D gene: TRBD1; V gene: TRBV28; CDR3 protein: CASSSGQGIGYGYTF; CDR3 DNA: TGTGCCAGCAGTTCCGGACAGGGGATCGGCTATGGCTACACCTTC
J gene: TRBJ2-5; clone size: -; D gene: -; V gene: TRBV7-9; CDR3 protein: CASSSLRETQYF; CDR3 DNA: TGTGCCAGCAGCTCCCTTAGGGAGACCCAGTACTTC
J gene: TRBJ2-1; clone size: few; D gene: -; V gene: TRBV20-1; CDR3 protein: CSARDPRRVGYNEQFF; CDR3 DNA: TGCAGTGCTAGAGATCCTAGGCGGGTGGGCTACAATGAGCAGTTCTTC
J gene: TRBJ2-1; clone size: -; D gene: TRBD2; V gene: TRBV12-3/TRBV12-4; CDR3 protein: CAGLAGVEGEQFF; CDR3 DNA: TGTGCCGGATTAGCGGGAGTCGAGGGTGAGCAGTTCTTC
J gene: TRBJ2-3; clone size: -; D gene: TRBD2; V gene: TRBV5-1; CDR3 protein: CASTLAGDTQYF; CDR3 DNA: TGCGCCAGCACCCTAGCGGGTGATACGCAGTATTTT
J gene: TRBJ2-1; clone size: -; D gene: -; V gene: TRBV19; CDR3 protein: CASSMISGQYNEQFF; CDR3 DNA: TGTGCCAGTAGTATGATCTCAGGGCAGTACAATGAGCAGTTCTTC
J gene: TRBJ1-1; clone size: many; D gene: -; V gene: TRBV12-3/TRBV12-4; CDR3 protein: CASSLPGLRNTEAFF; CDR3 DNA: TGTGCCAGCAGTTTACCTGGACTTCGGAACACTGAAGCTTTCTTT
J gene: TRBJ1-5; clone size: -; D gene: TRBD1; V gene: TRBV7-2; CDR3 protein: CASRPTGGLNQPQHF; CDR3 DNA: TGTGCCAGCAGACCCACAGGGGGGCTCAATCAGCCCCAGCATTTT
J gene: TRBJ2-7; clone size: -; D gene: -; V gene: TRBV25-1; CDR3 protein: CASSEGPGVSYEQYF; CDR3 DNA: TGTGCCAGCAGTGAGGGCCCGGGGGTCTCCTACGAGCAGTACTTC
J gene: TRBJ2-7; clone size: once; D gene: -; V gene: TRBV11-1; CDR3 protein: CASSSHRGAPYEQYF; CDR3 DNA: TGTGCCAGCAGCTCCCACCGGGGGGCGCCCTACGAGCAGTACTTC